A single sample is the source of the 10 T cell receptor beta chains below, sequenced in a study of cytomegalovirus exposure and HLA in healthy donors (dated by TCRdb to the late 2010s). Libraries came from the immunoSEQ multiplex PCR assay. For the multiplex PCR, a mixture combining 60 forward primers for TCR Vbeta segments and 13 reverse primers for TCR Jbeta segments was used. TCRdb obtained this table from immuneACCESS and retained in-frame rearrangements with V and J assigned. These tables miss some clones; where compared with another copy, unresolved V genes account for less than half of the shortfall, and the remainder is unexplained. The sample table holds fewer than 100,000 clones, of which 78% were seen once. The ten top clones hold about 4% of the sample. Specimen: PBMCs. Receptor source: a woman aged 35 to 49 in good health and CMV-seropositive.

The genes are TRBV6-5 and TRBJ2-7; D call uncertain. The CDR3 spans 12 residues. V was shortened by 9 bases and J by 2 bases, with 11 bases between the two germline ends. CDR1 and CDR2 (germline): MNHEY, SVGAGI. CDR3 region: CARTCVPYEQYF. DNA of the CDR3: TGTGCCAGGACATGTGTTCCCTACGAGCAGTACTTC.

This clone was picked up a small number of times. The rearrangement joins TRBV10-1 to TRBJ2-3; 15 bases are a match to TRBD2. Germline lookup yields CDR1 WNHNN and CDR2 SYGVQD (reference sequence). This CDR3 is 18 amino acids long. The V segment lost 4 bases and the J segment 0 bases; nucleotides outside the gene matches: 5. The CDR3 here is CASSAGLAGGKSTDTQYF. The CDR3 nucleotides are TGCGCCAGCAGTGCCGGACTAGCGGGAGGGAAAAGCACAGATACGCAGTATTTT.

This clone was picked up one time. This rearrangement joins TRBV5-1 to TRBJ2-4, with TRBD1 as a possible D gene (6 bases). The ends were cut back, 2 bases at V and 0 bases at J, with 6 bases in the middle. The CDR3 is made up of 14 amino acids. Germline-derived CDR1 and CDR2 are SGHRS and YFSETQ. The CDR3 bases are TGCGCCAGCAGCTTAGGGGGAGCCAAAAACATTCAGTACTTC. It translates to CASSLGGAKNIQYF.

CDR3 DNA: TGCAGTGCTAGAGGACATACTGAAGCTTTCTTT. Protein product: CSARGHTEAFF. The V gene is TRBV20-1, the J gene TRBJ1-1, with unresolved D. The CDR3 length is 11 residues. Trimming took 1 base from V and 5 from J, leaving 5 bases between them. Germline V lookup: CDR1 DFQATT, CDR2 SNEGSKA (reference sequence).

The chain carries TRBV14 and TRBJ2-7; 9 nucleotides match TRBD2. The length of the CDR3 is 16 residues. The germline CDR1 and CDR2 sequences are SGHDN and FVKESK. V lost 1 base to trimming and J lost 0 bases; unmatched junction nucleotides: 4. CDR3 in DNA: TGTGCCAGCAGCCAAGGGGGAGCGGGAGGCTCCTACGAGCAGTACTTC. Protein product: CASSQGGAGGSYEQYF. The whole variable domain, filled in from reference TRBV14 and TRBJ2-7, reads EAGVTQFPSHSVIEKGQTVTLRCDPISGHDNLYWYRRVMGKEIKFLLHFVKESKQDESGMPNNRFLAERTGGTYSTLKVQPAELEDSGVYFCASSQGGAGGSYEQYFGPGTRLTVT.

This clone was detected a few times. One end of the junction fails to match germline, which may point to a read error. V is TRBV7-9 and J is TRBJ2-3; maybe TRBD2 (6 bases). Per the germline V gene, CDR1 is SEHNR and CDR2 is FQNEAQ (reference sequence). The CDR3 covers 15 residues. The CDR3 coding sequence is TGTGCCAGCAGCTTGTTACGGGAGAGCACCGATACGCAGTATTTT. Translated: CASSLLRESTDTQYF.

The V and J genes are TRBV2 and TRBJ2-1, with a possible D match to TRBD2 (7 bases). Germline loops: CDR1 SNHLY, CDR2 FYNNEI. The CDR3 spans 16 residues. Trimming shortened V by 6 bases and J by 5 bases, and 20 bases separated the two germline ends. CDR3 bases: TGTGCCAGCAGCGGCTTGGGGGGGGCAGCAAACAATGAGCAGTTCTTC. Translating it yields CASSGLGGAANNEQFF. Full variable domain (remainder filled in from reference TRBV2 and TRBJ2-1): EPEVTQTPSHQVTQMGQEVILRCVPISNHLYFYWYRQILGQKVEFLVSFYNNEISEKSEIFDDQFSVERPDGSNFTLKIRSTKLEDSAMYFCASSGLGGAANNEQFFGPGTRLTVL.

The V gene is TRBV5-1, the J gene TRBJ2-7; 8 bases line up with TRBD2. The CDR3 covers 13 residues. Germline-derived CDR1 and CDR2 are SGHRS and YFSETQ. The J segment lost 5 bases and the V segment lost 4 bases, leaving 5 bases of the junction unmatched. The DNA of the CDR3 is TGCGCCAGCAGCCCGGGACTAGACCACGAGCAGTACTTC. This translates into CASSPGLDHEQYF.

The chain joins TRBV5-5 to TRBJ2-7; 9 bases are a match to TRBD2. CDR1 is SGHKS, CDR2 YYEKEE, per germline (reference sequence). After removal of 7 bases from V and 2 bases from J, the junction contained 7 bases not matched to a gene. The length of the CDR3 is 14 residues. CDR3 DNA sequence: TGTGCCAGCTGTCTTGCGGGAGGGCCCTACGAGCAGTACTTC. Its protein product is CASCLAGGPYEQYF.

The chain links TRBV27 to TRBJ2-5, with no clear D. The closer fit of TRBJ2-7 to the DNA end suggests the J call may be wrong. Germline V gene data show CDR1 as MNHEY and CDR2 as SMNVEV (reference sequence). This CDR3 has 14 amino acids. This CDR3 reads CASSLSPGSYEQYF. The CDR3 DNA sequence: TGTGCCAGCAGTTTAAGTCCAGGCTCCTACGAGCAGTACTTC.